The 13 T cell receptor beta chains in this list originate from one sample, sequenced in a study of Graves' ophthalmopathy and Graves' hyperthyroidism. Amplification of the TCR beta CDR3 regions used RNA transcripts (as template). The first-round RT-PCR employed HTBI primers together with the Qiagen OneStep RT-PCR kit. A multiplex PCR was then performed as the second round. TCRdb redid the calling of the multiplex PCR reads with MiXCR, one entry per CDR3 protein. This table has 200,000 to 250,000 distinct CDR3 sequences, 45% appearing once. Specimen: peripheral blood. These receptors were taken from an adult man with Graves' ophthalmopathy.

The table lists this clonotype with many counts. V usage is TRBV29-1 and J usage is TRBJ2-5, with a tentative D call TRBD2 (6 bases). The CDR3 is made up of 12 amino acids. The V end was cut by 6 bases, the J end by 5 bases, with 13 bases between. Germline CDR1 reads SQVTM; CDR2 reads ANQGSEA. Written as DNA, the CDR3 is TGCAGCGTCCGGGTAGGGAGGGAGACCCAGTACTTC. Protein sequence: CSVRVGRETQYF.

This clonotype was counted a few times. V and J are TRBV7-9 and TRBJ1-2; D is unresolved. The CDR3 loop spans 12 amino acids. CDR1 and CDR2 from the germline V gene are SEHNR and FQNEAQ (reference sequence). V lost 6 bases, J lost 4 bases, and 9 bases lay in between. The CDR3 loop is CASSPSGYGYTF. CDR3 nucleotides: TGTGCCAGCAGTCCGTCGGGCTATGGCTACACCTTC.

This chain uses TRBV11-1 with TRBJ2-2, with D unresolved. This CDR3 contains 14 residues. The ends were cut back, 1 base at V and 1 base at J, with 4 bases in the middle. Per germline, CDR1 SGHAT and CDR2 FQDESV (reference sequence). In DNA, the CDR3 is TGTGCCAGCAGCTTAGGCCGGAACACCGGGGAGCTGTTTTTT. This codes for CASSLGRNTGELFF.

This chain joins TRBV2 and TRBJ2-7; tentative D call: TRBD2 (6 bases). Trimming took 3 bases from V and 7 from J, leaving 13 bases between them. The CDR3 spans 13 residues. The germline V gene has CDR1 SNHLY and CDR2 FYNNEI. The CDR3 DNA reads TGTGCCAGCAGTGAGCGGGGACTGAATGAGCAGTACTTC. This translates into CASSERGLNEQYF.

This clonotype has a handful of counts. The chain employs TRBV15 and TRBJ2-2, with D perhaps TRBD1 (6 bases). The length of the CDR3 is 16 residues. V was pared by 0 bases and J by 7 bases, with 15 bases between. Germline CDR1 is LNHNV and CDR2 is YYDKDF (reference sequence). CDR3 protein: CATSRDEAGESGELFF. In DNA form, the CDR3 reads TGTGCCACCAGCAGAGATGAGGCAGGGGAAAGCGGGGAGCTGTTTTTT.

The chain carries TRBV5-4 and TRBJ2-7, with 12 bases aligning to TRBD1. CDR3 length: 15 residues. J was trimmed by 7 bases and V by 4 bases; bases with no gene match: 9. The V gene's germline CDR1 is SGHNT and CDR2 YYREEE (reference sequence). CDR3 amino acids: CASSQGTGGVWEQYF. For the CDR3, the DNA is TGTGCCAGCAGCCAAGGGACAGGGGGCGTCTGGGAGCAGTACTTC.

This sequence joins TRBV2 and TRBJ2-2, with 8 bases that match TRBD2. The V segment lost 6 bases and the J segment 3 bases; nucleotides outside the gene matches: 9. The CDR3 sequence is 16 residues long. CDR1 SNHLY and CDR2 FYNNEI come from the germline V gene. The CDR3 protein is CASRKWSGGYTGELFF. The CDR3 DNA reads TGTGCCAGCAGGAAGTGGAGCGGGGGTTACACCGGGGAGCTGTTTTTT.

The V gene is TRBV19, the J gene TRBJ2-7, with D unclear. V was pared by 3 bases and J by 2 bases, with 14 bases between. The length of the CDR3 is 15 residues. Germline values: CDR1 LNHDA, CDR2 SQIVND (reference sequence). In nucleotides, the CDR3 is TGTGCCAGTAGTATGCGAAAGGCACCGGCCTACGAGCAGTACTTC. It encodes CASSMRKAPAYEQYF.

This clonotype was detected only a few times. One junction end does not reproduce the germline sequence, and a read error may be involved. The CDR3 bases are TGCGCCAGCAGCTCCTACTTTGGTGGGGAGACCCAGTACTTC. It encodes CASSSYFGGETQYF. The chain links TRBV13 to TRBJ2-5; the D is unclear. This CDR3 is 14 amino acids long. Germline CDR1 and CDR2: PRHDT and FYEKMQ (reference sequence).

J is TRBJ1-2 and V is TRBV20-1; D might be TRBD1 (5 bases). Looked up from germline, CDR1 is DFQATT and CDR2 is SNEGSKA (reference sequence). V gave up 6 bases and J gave up 4 bases, with 18 bases separating them. CDR3 length: 14 amino acids. The CDR3 reads CSAPGGGWGYGYTF. DNA for the CDR3: TGCAGTGCCCCGGGCGGGGGATGGGGCTATGGCTACACCTTC.

J is TRBJ2-2 and V is TRBV29-1; D unresolved. The CDR3 contains 12 residues. Germline values: CDR1 SQVTM, CDR2 ANQGSEA. With 6 bases removed from V and 5 bases from J, the gap between germline ends came to 10 bases. CDR3: CSVVGFTGELFF. The CDR3 nucleotides are TGCAGCGTGGTGGGGTTTACCGGGGAGCTGTTTTTT.

V is TRBV10-2 and J is TRBJ2-7, with TRBD2 identical over 9 bases. The CDR3 is 11 residues long. CDR1 is WSHSY and CDR2 is SAAADI in the germline V gene. CDR3 residues: CPRGRGTGQYF. As DNA, the CDR3 is TGCCCCCGCGGGAGGGGGACTGGGCAGTACTTC.

The chain carries TRBV20-1 and TRBJ2-5; a weak D match, TRBD2 (7 bases). V dropped 7 bases and J dropped 3 bases, with 18 bases sitting between them. Germline CDR1 is DFQATT and CDR2 is SNEGSKA (reference sequence). CDR3 size: 14 residues. The CDR3: CSDRGGPGEETQYF. The DNA of the CDR3 is TGCAGTGATAGGGGGGGGCCCGGGGAAGAGACCCAGTACTTC.